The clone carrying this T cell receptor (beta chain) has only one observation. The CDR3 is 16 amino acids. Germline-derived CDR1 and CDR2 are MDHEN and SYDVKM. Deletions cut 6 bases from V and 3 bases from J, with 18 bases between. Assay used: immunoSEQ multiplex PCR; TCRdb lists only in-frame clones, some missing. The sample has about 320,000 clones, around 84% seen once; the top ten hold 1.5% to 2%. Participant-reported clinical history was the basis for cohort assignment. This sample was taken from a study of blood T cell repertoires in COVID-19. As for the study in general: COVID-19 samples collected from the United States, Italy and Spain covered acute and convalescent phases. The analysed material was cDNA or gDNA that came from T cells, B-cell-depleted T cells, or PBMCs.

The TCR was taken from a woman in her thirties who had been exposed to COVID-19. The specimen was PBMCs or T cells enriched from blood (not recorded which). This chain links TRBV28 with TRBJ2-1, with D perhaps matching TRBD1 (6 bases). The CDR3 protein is CASSPRSGVNYNEQFF. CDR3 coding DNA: TGTGCCAGCAGCCCCCGCTCAGGGGTAAACTACAATGAGCAGTTCTTC.